These T cell receptor beta chains were read from a single sample in a study of blood T cell repertoires in COVID-19. Sequenced by immunoSEQ multiplex PCR; TCRdb stores in-frame clones only, minus some. The sample comprises 91,000 or so clones, approximately 86% of which are singletons, and over 10% rests with the top ten. Sequencing used peripheral blood. The receptors derive from a woman aged 55-75 years in a cohort sampled during active or convalescent COVID-19. CDR3s include the opening cysteine and the closing phenylalanine or tryptophan. A D gene is named only where the DNA matches it firmly. Size values are once, few and many counts, or a class for expanded clones, and some rows have none.

V	D	J	size	DNA	CDR3
TRBV28	NA	TRBJ1-2	NA	TGTGCCAGCAGTACAGAATATAACTATGGCTACACCTTC	CASSTEYNYGYTF
TRBV2	NA	TRBJ2-2	NA	TGTGCCAGCAGTCGAAGTTGGAGCACCGGGGAGCTGTTTTTT	CASSRSWSTGELFF
TRBV9	NA	TRBJ2-1	few	TGTGCCAGCAGCCCGGGGTCCGAGCAGTTCTTC	CASSPGSEQFF
TRBV30	NA	TRBJ2-7	NA	TGTGCCGGCACAGGGCCCTACGAGCAGTACTTC	CAGTGPYEQYF
TRBV5-1	NA	TRBJ2-1	NA	TGCGCCAGCAGCTGGGGACAAAGCAATGGTGAGCAGTTCTTC	CASSWGQSNGEQFF
TRBV19	TRBD1	TRBJ1-6	NA	TGTGCCAGTAATATGGACAGGAATTCACCCCTCCACTTT	CASNMDRNSPLHF
TRBV10-2	NA	TRBJ1-2	NA	TGCGCCAGCAGTGTCGGTATTAACTATGGCTACACCTTC	CASSVGINYGYTF
TRBV6-5	NA	TRBJ2-5	NA	TGTGCCAGCAGTTTCCGGGGGATAGAGACCCAGTACTTC	CASSFRGIETQYF
TRBV5-8	TRBD1	TRBJ2-6	NA	TGTGCCAGCAGCTTCCCACAGGGGACCAACGTCCTGACTTTC	CASSFPQGTNVLTF
TRBV3-1/TRBV3-2	NA	TRBJ1-1	NA	TGTGCCAGCAGCCAAATGTCGGGCACTGAAGCTTTCTTT	CASSQMSGTEAFF
TRBV3-1/TRBV3-2	NA	TRBJ2-1	once	TGTGCCAGCAGCCAAGGGGGACTCTCCTACAATGAGCAGTTCTTC	CASSQGGLSYNEQFF
TRBV19	NA	TRBJ1-1	NA	TGTGCCAGTAGTGTTGACAGGATAAACACTGAAGCTTTCTTT	CASSVDRINTEAFF
TRBV9	TRBD1	TRBJ1-2	NA	TGTGCCAGCTCCCGGGGGACAGCGTCGGACGACTACACCTTC	CASSRGTASDDYTF
TRBV5-4	TRBD1	TRBJ2-3	NA	TGTGCCAGCAGCTTGGCGGGACAGGTCACAGATACGCAGTATTTT	CASSLAGQVTDTQYF
TRBV19	TRBD1	TRBJ1-2	NA	TGTGCCAGTAGTGAGAAGGGACAGATTTATGGCTACACCTTC	CASSEKGQIYGYTF
TRBV7-9	TRBD1	TRBJ1-1	NA	TGTGCCAGCAGCTCCAGGACAGGGGCGAACACTGAAGCTTTCTTT	CASSSRTGANTEAFF
TRBV27	NA	TRBJ2-1	few	TGTGCCAGCAGTCCCCCGAAGAGGGGGCTAATGCTAGCGCTGTACAATGAGCAGTTCTTC	CASSPPKRGLMLALYNEQFF
TRBV21-1	NA	TRBJ1-2	NA	TGTGCCAGCAGCTTAGGAGGGGGGGGGCGAAACCTTGGATCGCCGGGCTACACCTTC	CASSLGGGGRNLGSPGYTF
TRBV6-2/TRBV6-3	NA	TRBJ1-2	NA	TGTGCCAGCAGTCCCGGGGGGGCAGCAACCGTTCTAAACTATGGCTACACCTTC	CASSPGGAATVLNYGYTF
TRBV12-3/TRBV12-4	NA	TRBJ1-2	NA	TGTGCCAGCAGTCCCCGAGAGGCGGGCGGCTACACCTTC	CASSPREAGGYTF
TRBV27	NA	TRBJ1-1	NA	TGTGCCAGCAGTTTTGACAGGACTGAAGCTTTCTTT	CASSFDRTEAFF
TRBV18	NA	TRBJ1-3	NA	TGTGCCAGCTCCGAGCAGGTTGATGGAAACACCATATATTTT	CASSEQVDGNTIYF
TRBV7-2	TRBD2	TRBJ2-1	NA	TGTGCCAGCAGCGACCCACTAGCGAAAAGTATCCCCGAGCAGTTCTTC	CASSDPLAKSIPEQFF
TRBV5-5	NA	TRBJ1-2	NA	TGTGCCAGCAGCTTGGCCGTTGGCAGGACCTTC	CASSLAVGRTF
TRBV7-9	TRBD1	TRBJ2-3	NA	TGTGCCAGCAGCTTAGGACAGGGGTTGGTGGATACGCAGTATTTT	CASSLGQGLVDTQYF
TRBV6-1	NA	TRBJ1-3	NA	TGTGCCAGCAGTGGACAGGCGATTACCTCTGGAAACACCATATATTTT	CASSGQAITSGNTIYF
TRBV7-2	NA	TRBJ2-2	NA	TGTGCCAGCAGCTTCCAGGCTACAAACACCGGGGAGCTGTTTTTT	CASSFQATNTGELFF
TRBV23-1	NA	TRBJ1-1	NA	TGCGCCAGCAGTCAATTCGGAGGGGGGGGCATTGAGATGAACACTGAAGCTTTCTTT	CASSQFGGGGIEMNTEAFF
TRBV6-4	NA	TRBJ2-3	NA	TGTGCCAGCAGCCGGGAGGGGGCATATAGCACAGATACGCAGTATTTT	CASSREGAYSTDTQYF
TRBV5-5	NA	TRBJ1-6	NA	TGTGCCAGCAGCTTGGGGGGAGGGGGTTCACCCCTCCACTTT	CASSLGGGGSPLHF
TRBV7-9	TRBD1	TRBJ1-2	NA	TGTGCCAGCAGCCCCCCGGACAGGATCGGCTACACCTTC	CASSPPDRIGYTF
TRBV20-1	NA	TRBJ1-4	once	TGCATAGGGGCAACTAATGAAAAACTGTTTTTT	CIGATNEKLFF
TRBV3-1/TRBV3-2	NA	TRBJ1-6	NA	TGTGCCAGCAGCCAAGTGGACGGCGGGGATTCACCCCTCCACTTT	CASSQVDGGDSPLHF
TRBV19	TRBD2	TRBJ2-1	NA	TGTGCCAGTAAGGGAGCGGGAGGGGGGTTCTACAATGAGCAGTTCTTC	CASKGAGGGFYNEQFF
TRBV5-1	TRBD1	TRBJ2-1	NA	TGCGCCAGCAGTCTGGGACAGGGAGCACCCTACAATGAGCAGTTCTTC	CASSLGQGAPYNEQFF
TRBV7-9	TRBD1	TRBJ2-2	NA	TGTGCCAGCAGCTTAGTTGGACAGGGGTACGGCACCGGGGAGCTGTTTTTT	CASSLVGQGYGTGELFF
TRBV2	NA	TRBJ1-6	NA	TGTGCCAGTGAAGGGGAGGTCACCTATAATTCACCCCTCCACTTT	CASEGEVTYNSPLHF
TRBV19	NA	TRBJ1-1	NA	TGTGCCAGTAGTAGCTACTACACTGAAGCTTTCTTT	CASSSYYTEAFF
TRBV2	NA	TRBJ1-1	NA	TGTGCCAGCATCGGAAACAGGGATAGGACTGAAGCTTTCTTT	CASIGNRDRTEAFF
TRBV5-6	NA	TRBJ1-3	NA	TGTGCCAGCAGCTTGTTGGGGCTGGGTGGAAACACCATATATTTT	CASSLLGLGGNTIYF
TRBV6-2/TRBV6-3	TRBD1	TRBJ1-3	NA	TGTGCCAGCAGTTACCGACAGGGCCTCTCTGGAAACACCATATATTTT	CASSYRQGLSGNTIYF
TRBV7-3	NA	TRBJ2-7	NA	TGTGCCAGCAGCTCCGACGGAGGATACGAGCAGTACTTC	CASSSDGGYEQYF
TRBV6-6	NA	TRBJ1-6	NA	TGTGCCAGCACCGATACACGGGGGGCCCTCCACTTT	CASTDTRGALHF
TRBV27	NA	TRBJ2-2	NA	TGTGCCAGCAGTTGGGAGCGCGGGGAGCTGTTTTTT	CASSWERGELFF
TRBV5-1	NA	TRBJ2-3	NA	TGCGCCAGCAGCTTGGCCGGAAGGGGGTGGGCAGATACGCAGTATTTT	CASSLAGRGWADTQYF
TRBV6-6	NA	TRBJ1-2	NA	TGTGCCAGCAGTTACTCCGGTTCTAACTATGGCTACACCTTC	CASSYSGSNYGYTF
TRBV9	TRBD2	TRBJ2-1	NA	TGTGCCAGCAGCGTAGGAGGGACTAGCGAGCCGCCCTACTCCTACAATGAGCAGTTCTTC	CASSVGGTSEPPYSYNEQFF
TRBV5-1	TRBD1	TRBJ1-4	NA	TGCGCCAGCAGGTCGATCGGGACAGTTGGTGAAAAACTGTTTTTT	CASRSIGTVGEKLFF